A selection of T cell receptor beta chains follows, all from one sample in a study of blood T cell repertoires in COVID-19. The assay was immunoSEQ multiplex PCR, and TCRdb's table has in-frame clones only and misses some. The sample shows a few hundred thousand clones, about nine tenths of them seen only once. Sequencing was carried out using PBMCs or T cells enriched from blood (not recorded which). Every receptor here comes from a woman aged 18 to 35 who had recovered from COVID-19. The CDR3 runs from the conserved cysteine through the conserved F or W. The D gene is left open where the match is weak. Where a row states a size, it is once, few, many or the class of an expanded clone; other rows omit it.

J gene | V gene | D gene | clone size | CDR3 protein | CDR3 DNA
TRBJ2-1 | TRBV5-1 | NA | NA | CASSFPQEAVTYNEQFF | TGCGCCAGCAGCTTCCCCCAGGAAGCGGTAACATACAATGAGCAGTTCTTC
TRBJ1-2 | TRBV28 | NA | NA | CASSLSQVNSYGYTF | TGTGCCAGCAGTTTATCTCAGGTCAATAGCTATGGCTACACCTTC
TRBJ1-1 | TRBV6-5 | TRBD1 | many | CASRGTEATEAFF | TGTGCCAGCAGGGGGACAGAGGCCACTGAAGCTTTCTTT
TRBJ2-7 | TRBV19 | TRBD1 | NA | CASSIGTGDAYEQYF | TGTGCCAGTAGTATCGGGACAGGGGATGCCTACGAGCAGTACTTC
TRBJ2-5 | TRBV7-9 | NA | once | CASSFNRVRGETQYF | TGTGCCAGCAGCTTTAACAGGGTGAGGGGAGAGACCCAGTACTTC
TRBJ1-2 | TRBV5-1 | NA | NA | CASSLVGGGYGYTF | TGCGCCAGCAGCTTGGTAGGCGGTGGCTATGGCTACACCTTC
TRBJ1-2 | TRBV6-5 | NA | NA | CASSTTEMRSYTF | TGTGCCAGCAGCACGACTGAGATGAGGAGCTACACCTTC
TRBJ2-7 | TRBV2 | NA | NA | CASSGGAVDGTYEQYF | TGTGCCAGCAGTGGCGGGGCAGTCGACGGAACCTACGAGCAGTACTTC
TRBJ2-2 | TRBV7-3 | NA | NA | CASSPQRAQGNTGELFF | TGTGCCAGCAGCCCCCAACGTGCGCAGGGGAACACCGGGGAGCTGTTTTTT
TRBJ2-2 | TRBV28 | NA | NA | CASSLTLATKNTGELFF | TGTGCCAGCAGTCTCACCCTAGCGACAAAGAACACCGGGGAGCTGTTTTTT
TRBJ1-4 | TRBV28 | TRBD1 | NA | CASSQTVRGTDEKLFF | TGTGCCAGCAGTCAAACAGTCAGGGGGACGGATGAAAAACTGTTTTTT
TRBJ1-1 | TRBV18 | NA | NA | CASSGGDEDTEAFF | TGTGCCAGCTCAGGAGGGGACGAGGACACTGAAGCTTTCTTT
TRBJ2-1 | TRBV4-1 | NA | NA | CASSQVQGDGNEQFF | TGCGCCAGCAGCCAGGTACAGGGTGACGGTAATGAGCAGTTCTTC
TRBJ1-2 | TRBV12-3/TRBV12-4 | TRBD1 | NA | CAISGGGLRGYTF | TGTGCCATCTCAGGGGGCGGCTTACGAGGCTACACCTTC
TRBJ1-6 | TRBV6-5 | TRBD1 | NA | CASSYGTGSSNSPLHF | TGTGCCAGCAGTTACGGGACAGGGTCAAGTAATTCACCCCTCCACTTT
TRBJ2-7 | TRBV30 | TRBD1 | NA | CAWSVGTGTHEQYF | TGTGCCTGGAGTGTCGGGACAGGCACCCACGAGCAGTACTTC
TRBJ2-5 | TRBV5-4 | TRBD1 | NA | CASSYGQAQTQYF | TGTGCCAGCAGCTACGGACAGGCCCAGACCCAGTACTTC
TRBJ2-3 | TRBV28 | TRBD2 | NA | CASSSGLAGGLVTQYF | TGTGCCAGCAGTTCCGGACTAGCGGGAGGGCTGGTTACGCAGTATTTT
TRBJ1-2 | TRBV7-2 | TRBD1 | NA | CASSRDRGLYGYTF | TGTGCCAGCAGCCGGGACAGGGGTCTCTATGGCTACACCTTC
TRBJ1-1 | TRBV6-5 | NA | NA | CASRGNTEAFF | TGTGCCAGCCGGGGAAACACTGAAGCTTTCTTT
TRBJ2-1 | TRBV2 | TRBD2 | NA | CASTEGLAGGRGDEQFF | TGTGCCAGCACAGAAGGGCTAGCGGGGGGGCGAGGGGATGAGCAGTTCTTC
TRBJ1-1 | TRBV19 | NA | few | CASSTEGQTEAFF | TGTGCCAGTAGTACCGAAGGACAGACTGAAGCTTTCTTT
TRBJ2-5 | TRBV5-1 | TRBD1 | NA | CASSWGNRGETQYF | TGCGCCAGCAGCTGGGGGAACAGGGGAGAGACCCAGTACTTC
TRBJ1-1 | TRBV7-6 | TRBD1 | NA | CASSFNPGGNTEAFF | TGTGCCAGCAGCTTTAATCCAGGGGGGAACACTGAAGCTTTCTTT
TRBJ2-7 | TRBV25-1 | NA | NA | CASSEGGGQSYEQYF | TGTGCCAGCAGTGAAGGAGGTGGACAGAGCTACGAGCAGTACTTC
TRBJ2-7 | TRBV5-1 | TRBD2 | NA | CASSPGLAVYEQYF | TGCGCCAGCAGTCCGGGACTAGCGGTGTACGAGCAGTACTTC
TRBJ2-1 | TRBV27 | NA | NA | CASSLSGTNEQFF | TGTGCCAGCAGTTTATCCGGGACAAATGAGCAGTTCTTC
TRBJ1-2 | TRBV11-2 | NA | NA | CASSFFRGAGYYGYTF | TGTGCCAGCAGCTTTTTTCGGGGGGCGGGGTACTATGGCTACACCTTC
TRBJ2-7 | TRBV28 | TRBD1 | medium-sized | CASRLTGGGGQYF | TGTGCCAGCAGACTGACAGGGGGAGGGGGGCAGTACTTC
TRBJ2-5 | TRBV11-2 | TRBD1 | NA | CASSPSTGYFQETQYF | TGTGCCAGCAGCCCATCGACAGGGTACTTCCAAGAGACCCAGTACTTC
TRBJ1-1 | TRBV30 | NA | few | CAWGTGSDTTFF | NA
TRBJ1-1 | TRBV5-1 | NA | NA | CASSLGRGTEAFF | TGCGCCAGCAGCTTGGGGAGAGGGACTGAAGCTTTCTTT
TRBJ2-3 | TRBV29-1 | TRBD1 | NA | CSVEKPGQGIPDTQYF | TGCAGCGTTGAGAAACCGGGACAGGGGATCCCAGATACGCAGTATTTT
TRBJ1-3 | TRBV3-1/TRBV3-2 | NA | NA | CASSQAGLRRSGNTIYF | TGTGCCAGCAGCCAAGCCGGCTTAAGGAGATCAGGAAACACCATATATTTT
TRBJ2-7 | TRBV7-8 | TRBD2 | NA | CASSLVQGTSVGEQYF | TGTGCCAGCAGCTTAGTTCAGGGGACTAGCGTTGGCGAGCAGTACTTC